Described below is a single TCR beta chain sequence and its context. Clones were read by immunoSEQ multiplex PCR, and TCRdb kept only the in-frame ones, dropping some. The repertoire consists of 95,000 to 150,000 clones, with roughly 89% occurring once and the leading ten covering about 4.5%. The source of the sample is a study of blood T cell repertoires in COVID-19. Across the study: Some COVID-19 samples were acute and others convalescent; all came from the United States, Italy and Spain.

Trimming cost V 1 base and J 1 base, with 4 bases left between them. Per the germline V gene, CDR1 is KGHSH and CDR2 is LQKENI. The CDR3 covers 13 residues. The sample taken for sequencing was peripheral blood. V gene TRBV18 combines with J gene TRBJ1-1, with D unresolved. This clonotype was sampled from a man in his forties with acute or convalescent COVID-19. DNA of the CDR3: TGTGCCAGCTCACCACTCGGGAACACTGAAGCTTTCTTT. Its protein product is CASSPLGNTEAFF. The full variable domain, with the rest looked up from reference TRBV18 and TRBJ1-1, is NAGVMQNPRHLVRRRGQEARLRCSPMKGHSHVYWYRQLPEEGLKFMVYLQKENIIDESGMPKERFSAEFPKEGPSILRIQQVVRGDSAAYFCASSPLGNTEAFFGQGTRLTVV.